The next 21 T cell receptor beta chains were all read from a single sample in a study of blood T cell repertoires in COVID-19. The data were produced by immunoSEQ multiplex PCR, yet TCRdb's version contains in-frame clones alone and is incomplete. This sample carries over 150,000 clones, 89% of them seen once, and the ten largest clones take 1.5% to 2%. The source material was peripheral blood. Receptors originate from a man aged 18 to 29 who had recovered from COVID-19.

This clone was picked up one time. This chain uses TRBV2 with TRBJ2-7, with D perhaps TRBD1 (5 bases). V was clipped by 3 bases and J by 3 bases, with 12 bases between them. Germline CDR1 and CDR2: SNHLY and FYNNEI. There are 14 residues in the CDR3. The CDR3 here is CASSDGKGHYEQYF. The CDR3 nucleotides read TGTGCCAGCAGTGATGGTAAGGGGCACTACGAGCAGTACTTC. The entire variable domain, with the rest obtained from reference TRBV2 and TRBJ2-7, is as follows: EPEVTQTPSHQVTQMGQEVILRCVPISNHLYFYWYRQILGQKVEFLVSFYNNEISEKSEIFDDQFSVERPDGSNFTLKIRSTKLEDSAMYFCASSDGKGHYEQYFGPGTRLTVT.

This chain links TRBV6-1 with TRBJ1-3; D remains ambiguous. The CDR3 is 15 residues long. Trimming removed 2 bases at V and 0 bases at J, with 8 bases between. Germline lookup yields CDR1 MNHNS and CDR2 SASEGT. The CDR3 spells CASSEMAFSGNTIYF. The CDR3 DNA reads TGTGCCAGCAGTGAAATGGCTTTCTCTGGAAACACCATATATTTT.

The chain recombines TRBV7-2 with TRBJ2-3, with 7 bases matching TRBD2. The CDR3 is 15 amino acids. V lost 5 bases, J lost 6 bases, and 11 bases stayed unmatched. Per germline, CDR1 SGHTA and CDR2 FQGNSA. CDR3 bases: TGTGCCAGCAGCCCGCGCACTAGCGTAAAGGATACGCAGTATTTT. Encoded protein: CASSPRTSVKDTQYF.

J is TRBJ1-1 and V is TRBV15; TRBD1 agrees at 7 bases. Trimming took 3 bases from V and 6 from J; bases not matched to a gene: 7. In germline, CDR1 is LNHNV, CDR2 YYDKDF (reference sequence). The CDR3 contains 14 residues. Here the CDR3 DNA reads TGTGCCACCAGCAGTTTTACAGGGGTGGCTGAAGCTTTCTTT. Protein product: CATSSFTGVAEAFF.

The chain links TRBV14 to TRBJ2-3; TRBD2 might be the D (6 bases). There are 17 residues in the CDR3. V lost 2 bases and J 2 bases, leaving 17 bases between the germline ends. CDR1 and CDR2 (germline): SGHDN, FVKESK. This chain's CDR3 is CASSQHLMAGSTDTQYF. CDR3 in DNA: TGTGCCAGCAGCCAACACTTAATGGCGGGGTCCACAGATACGCAGTATTTT.

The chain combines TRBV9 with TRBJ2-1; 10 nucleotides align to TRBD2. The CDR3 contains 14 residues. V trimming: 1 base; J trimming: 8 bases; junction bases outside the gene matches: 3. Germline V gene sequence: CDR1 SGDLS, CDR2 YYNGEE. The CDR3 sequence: CASSVTSGVYEQFF. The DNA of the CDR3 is TGTGCCAGCAGCGTAACTAGCGGGGTGTATGAGCAGTTCTTC.

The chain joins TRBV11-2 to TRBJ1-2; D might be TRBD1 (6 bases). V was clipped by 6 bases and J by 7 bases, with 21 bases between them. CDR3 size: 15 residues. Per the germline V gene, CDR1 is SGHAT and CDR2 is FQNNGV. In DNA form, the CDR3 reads TGTGCCAGCAGTCCCCAAGGGGGGGGCAGAGGTGGCTACACCTTC. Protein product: CASSPQGGGRGGYTF. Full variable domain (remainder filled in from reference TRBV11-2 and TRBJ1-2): EAGVAQSPRYKIIEKRQSVAFWCNPISGHATLYWYQQILGQGPKLLIQFQNNGVVDDSQLPKDRFSAERLKGVDSTLKIQPAKLEDSAVYLCASSPQGGGRGGYTFGSGTRLTVV.

CDR3 region: CAISDRRTPTDTQYF. The CDR3 DNA sequence: TGTGCCATCAGTGATCGAAGGACACCGACAGATACGCAGTATTTT. The V gene is TRBV10-3, the J gene TRBJ2-3; perhaps TRBD1 as D (5 bases). V lost 3 bases and J lost 3, with 13 bases in between. The CDR3 is 15 amino acids. Germline-derived CDR1 and CDR2 are ENHRY and SYGVKD.

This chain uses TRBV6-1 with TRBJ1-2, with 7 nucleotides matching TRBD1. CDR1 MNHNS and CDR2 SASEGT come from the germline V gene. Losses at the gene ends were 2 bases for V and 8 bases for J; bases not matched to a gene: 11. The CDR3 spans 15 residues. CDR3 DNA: TGTGCCAGCAGTGAAACAAGTGACAGGGCTTGGGGCTACACCTTC. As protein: CASSETSDRAWGYTF.

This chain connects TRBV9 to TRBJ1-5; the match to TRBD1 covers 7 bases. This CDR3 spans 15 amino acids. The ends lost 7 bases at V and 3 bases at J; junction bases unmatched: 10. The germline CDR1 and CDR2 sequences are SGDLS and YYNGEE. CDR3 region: CASAEGTASNQPQHF. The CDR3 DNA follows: TGTGCCAGCGCGGAAGGGACAGCTTCCAATCAGCCCCAGCATTTT.

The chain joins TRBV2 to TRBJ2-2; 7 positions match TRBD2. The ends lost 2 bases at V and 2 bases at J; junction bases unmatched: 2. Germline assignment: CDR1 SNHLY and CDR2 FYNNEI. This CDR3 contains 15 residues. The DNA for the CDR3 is TGTGCCAGCAGTGAAAGGGAGGGTAACACCGGGGAGCTGTTTTTT. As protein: CASSEREGNTGELFF. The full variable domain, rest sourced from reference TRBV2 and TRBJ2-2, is EPEVTQTPSHQVTQMGQEVILRCVPISNHLYFYWYRQILGQKVEFLVSFYNNEISEKSEIFDDQFSVERPDGSNFTLKIRSTKLEDSAMYFCASSEREGNTGELFFGEGSRLTVL.

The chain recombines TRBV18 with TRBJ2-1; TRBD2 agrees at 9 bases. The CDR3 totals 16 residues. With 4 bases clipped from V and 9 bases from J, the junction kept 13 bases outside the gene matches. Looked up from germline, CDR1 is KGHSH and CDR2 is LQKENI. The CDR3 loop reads CASSLEVLAGSGEQFF. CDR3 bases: TGTGCCAGCTCACTGGAGGTTCTAGCGGGGTCGGGTGAGCAGTTCTTC.

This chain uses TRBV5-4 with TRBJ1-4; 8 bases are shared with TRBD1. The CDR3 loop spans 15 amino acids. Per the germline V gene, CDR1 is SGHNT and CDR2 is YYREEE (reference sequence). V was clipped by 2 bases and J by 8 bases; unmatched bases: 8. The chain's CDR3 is CASSFPGTGGEKLFF. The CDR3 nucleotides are TGTGCCAGCAGCTTCCCCGGGACAGGTGGGGAAAAACTGTTTTTT.

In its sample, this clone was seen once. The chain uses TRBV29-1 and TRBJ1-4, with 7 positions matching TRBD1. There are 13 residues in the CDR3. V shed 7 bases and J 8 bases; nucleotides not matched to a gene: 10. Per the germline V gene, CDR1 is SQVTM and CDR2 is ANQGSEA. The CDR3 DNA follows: TGCAGCGGCCGAGGGGGCGGGGAGGAAAAACTGTTTTTT. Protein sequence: CSGRGGGEEKLFF.

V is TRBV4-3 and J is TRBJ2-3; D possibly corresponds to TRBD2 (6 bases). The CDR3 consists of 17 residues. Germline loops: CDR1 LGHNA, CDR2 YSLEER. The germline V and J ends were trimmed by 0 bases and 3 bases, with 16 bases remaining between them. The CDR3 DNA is TGCGCCAGCAGCCAAGATATAGAAGCGGGTGTTACAGATACGCAGTATTTT. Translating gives CASSQDIEAGVTDTQYF.

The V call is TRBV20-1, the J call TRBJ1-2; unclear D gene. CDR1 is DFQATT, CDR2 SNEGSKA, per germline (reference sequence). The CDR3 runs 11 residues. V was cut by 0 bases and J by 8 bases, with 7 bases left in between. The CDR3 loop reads CSARDPPGYTF. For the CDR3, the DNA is TGCAGTGCTAGAGATCCTCCGGGCTACACCTTC.

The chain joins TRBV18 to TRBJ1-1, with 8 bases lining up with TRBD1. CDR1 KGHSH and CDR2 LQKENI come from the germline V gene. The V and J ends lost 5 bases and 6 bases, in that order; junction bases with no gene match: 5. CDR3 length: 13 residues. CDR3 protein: CASSYRGWAEAFF. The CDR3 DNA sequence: TGTGCCAGCTCATACAGGGGGTGGGCTGAAGCTTTCTTT. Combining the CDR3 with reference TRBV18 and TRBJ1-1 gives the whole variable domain NAGVMQNPRHLVRRRGQEARLRCSPMKGHSHVYWYRQLPEEGLKFMVYLQKENIIDESGMPKERFSAEFPKEGPSILRIQQVVRGDSAAYFCASSYRGWAEAFFGQGTRLTVV.

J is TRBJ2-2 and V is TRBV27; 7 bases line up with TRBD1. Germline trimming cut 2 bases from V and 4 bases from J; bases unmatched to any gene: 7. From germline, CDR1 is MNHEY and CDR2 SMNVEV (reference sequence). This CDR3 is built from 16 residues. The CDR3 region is CASSLILRQGTGELFF. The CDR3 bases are TGTGCCAGCAGTTTAATACTACGACAGGGCACCGGGGAGCTGTTTTTT.

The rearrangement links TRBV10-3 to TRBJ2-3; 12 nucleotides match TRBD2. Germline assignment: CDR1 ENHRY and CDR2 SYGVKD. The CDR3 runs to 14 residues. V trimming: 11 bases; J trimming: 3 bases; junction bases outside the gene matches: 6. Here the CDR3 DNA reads TGTGCCCTTTCCGGGACTAGCGGGACAGATACGCAGTATTTT. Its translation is CALSGTSGTDTQYF.

CDR3 sequence (DNA): TGTGCCAGCAGTGACGACTGGAGCTCCTACGAGCAGTACTTC. Translated: CASSDDWSSYEQYF. J is TRBJ2-7 and V is TRBV27; unclear D gene. Germline V gene data show CDR1 as MNHEY and CDR2 as SMNVEV (reference sequence). Trimming pared 5 bases from V and 0 bases from J, leaving 11 bases between. CDR3 size: 14 residues.

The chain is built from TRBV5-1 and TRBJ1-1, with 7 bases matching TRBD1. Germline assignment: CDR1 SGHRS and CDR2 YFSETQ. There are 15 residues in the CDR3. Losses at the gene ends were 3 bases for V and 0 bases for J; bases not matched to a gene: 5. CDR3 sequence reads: CASSSQGSLNTEAFF. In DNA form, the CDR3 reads TGCGCCAGCAGCTCACAGGGGTCGTTGAACACTGAAGCTTTCTTT.